Below, 14 T cell receptor beta chains from the same sample are listed, as sequenced in a study of cytomegalovirus exposure and HLA in healthy donors. A multiplex PCR was run with 60 Vbeta primers and 13 Jbeta primers. Clones were sequenced by immunoSEQ multiplex PCR, and TCRdb holds only the in-frame ones, with some missing. The sample carries some 150,000 clones, roughly four fifths recorded once. Input material: PBMCs. The receptors stem from a man aged 50 to 59 in good health and CMV-seropositive.

This chain links TRBV10-2 with TRBJ2-6; a possible D gene is TRBD2 (6 bases). The V gene lost 2 bases and the J gene lost 0 bases, with 20 bases spanning the gap. The CDR3 spans 20 residues. Looked up from germline, CDR1 is WSHSY and CDR2 is SAAADI. The DNA of the CDR3 is TGCGCCAGCAGTGAGCGGGGACTTACTTCGATCAGCTCTGGGGCCAACGTCCTGACTTTC. Protein sequence: CASSERGLTSISSGANVLTF.

CDR3 DNA: TGTGCCAGCACCACTCGGACTAGCGGCACAGATACGCAGTATTTT. Residues: CASTTRTSGTDTQYF. J is TRBJ2-3 and V is TRBV5-4, with 9 positions matching TRBD2. The V segment lost 6 bases and the J segment 1 base; nucleotides outside the gene matches: 6. Germline CDR1 and CDR2: SGHNT and YYREEE (reference sequence). This CDR3 contains 15 residues.

The chain combines TRBV7-9 with TRBJ1-6; D remains ambiguous. Germline CDR1 and CDR2: SEHNR and FQNEAQ (reference sequence). The V end was cut by 2 bases, the J end by 14 bases, with 16 bases between. The CDR3 loop spans 14 amino acids. CDR3 coding DNA: TGTGCCAGCAGCTTAATCGGGGAAATTCGGGCCCTCCACTTT. The encoded protein is CASSLIGEIRALHF. Full variable domain (remainder filled in from reference TRBV7-9 and TRBJ1-6): DTGVSQNPRHKITKRGQNVTFRCDPISEHNRLYWYRQTLGQGPEFLTYFQNEAQLEKSRLLSDRFSAERPKGSFSTLEIQRTEQGDSAMYLCASSLIGEIRALHFGNGTRLTVT.

The chain employs TRBV5-1 and TRBJ1-2, with 7 bases matching TRBD1. CDR3 size: 15 residues. The trim removed 0 bases at V and 6 bases at J, leaving 8 bases unmatched. Germline V lookup: CDR1 SGHRS, CDR2 YFSETQ. CDR3 in amino acids: CASSLEGADVDGYTF. In DNA form, the CDR3 reads TGCGCCAGCAGCTTGGAGGGGGCGGATGTAGATGGCTACACCTTC.

Note on this clone: The same CDR3 arises from other DNA sequences in this sample as well. The chain joins TRBV6-1 to TRBJ1-5; possible D gene TRBD1, 5 bases. The CDR3 consists of 15 residues. Between the trimmed V and J ends, which lost 9 bases and 0 bases, there was a span of 15 bases. Germline CDR1 reads MNHNS; CDR2 reads SASEGT. DNA of the CDR3: TGTGCCAGTGAGGAAGACAGAGGTAGCAATCAGCCCCAGCATTTT. Translated, it gives CASEEDRGSNQPQHF.

This clone has a handful of counts. V usage is TRBV7-2 and J usage is TRBJ2-1, with D perhaps TRBD1 (6 bases). The CDR3 is made up of 12 amino acids. Germline loops: CDR1 SGHTA, CDR2 FQGNSA. V lost 1 base and J 15 bases, leaving 13 bases between the germline ends. CDR3 in DNA: TGTGCCAGCAGCTTAGGGGGGCCCTACTGGTTCTTC. Its translation is CASSLGGPYWFF.

The rearrangement joins TRBV7-8 to TRBJ2-2; TRBD2 agrees at 8 bases. This CDR3 contains 14 residues. V trimming: 5 bases; J trimming: 7 bases; junction bases outside the gene matches: 6. Germline values: CDR1 SGHVS, CDR2 FQNEAQ. The CDR3 spells CASSTGLVIGELFF. CDR3 nucleotides: TGTGCCAGCAGCACGGGACTAGTAATCGGGGAGCTGTTTTTT.

The genes are TRBV6-1 and TRBJ2-5, with 7 bases identical to TRBD1. Germline CDR1 reads MNHNS; CDR2 reads SASEGT. J gave up 3 bases and V 4 bases, and 2 bases lay outside the gene matches. This CDR3 region has 13 residues. CDR3 loop: CASSVQGEETQYF. For the CDR3, the DNA is TGTGCCAGCAGTGTTCAGGGGGAAGAGACCCAGTACTTC.

The chain uses TRBV5-5 and TRBJ1-5; weak D call: TRBD1 (5 bases). Germline V CDR1 and CDR2: SGHKS, YYEKEE (reference sequence). This CDR3 comprises 13 residues. Trimming took 4 bases from V and 6 from J, leaving 11 bases between them. This CDR3 is CASSPDSVQPQHF. In DNA form, the CDR3 reads TGTGCCAGCAGCCCAGACAGTGTTCAGCCCCAGCATTTT.

V gene TRBV10-3 combines with J gene TRBJ1-6, with D perhaps matching TRBD1 (6 bases). This CDR3 comprises 14 residues. The V and J ends lost 5 bases and 8 bases respectively, with 13 bases between them. Germline CDR1 and CDR2: ENHRY and SYGVKD. The CDR3 sequence: CAISSDYRDSPLHF. The CDR3, as DNA: TGTGCCATCAGTTCAGACTACAGGGATTCACCCCTCCACTTT.

The chain couples TRBV2 to TRBJ2-1, with D perhaps TRBD1 (5 bases). This CDR3 comprises 12 residues. Per the germline V gene, CDR1 is SNHLY and CDR2 is FYNNEI. V was trimmed by 6 bases and J by 3 bases, leaving 6 bases between them. The DNA of the CDR3 is TGTGCCAGCAGAGACAGCTACAATGAGCAGTTCTTC. It encodes CASRDSYNEQFF.

The chain couples TRBV5-6 to TRBJ2-5; D may be TRBD1 (6 bases). Germline assignment: CDR1 SGHDT and CDR2 YYEEEE. This CDR3 has 14 amino acids. Trimming shortened V by 1 base and J by 1 base, and 8 bases separated the two germline ends. The CDR3 spells CASSLLDSQETQYF. CDR3 DNA sequence: TGTGCCAGCAGCTTGTTGGACAGCCAAGAGACCCAGTACTTC.

This clone was recorded a few times. The V and J genes are TRBV7-3 and TRBJ1-1; a weak D match, TRBD1 (6 bases). Germline lookup yields CDR1 SGHTA and CDR2 FQGTGA. V lost 8 bases and J 4 bases, leaving 14 bases between the germline ends. This CDR3 region has 13 residues. The CDR3, as DNA: TGTGCCAGCGGAGAAACAGGGACCACTGAAGCTTTCTTT. This sequence encodes CASGETGTTEAFF.

The J gene is TRBJ2-6, the V gene TRBV4-1, with 10 bases fitting TRBD1. The junction had 6 bases not matched to a gene; V was cut back by 4 bases and J by 3 bases. From germline, CDR1 is MGHRA and CDR2 YSYEKL. The CDR3 sequence is 17 residues long. This chain's CDR3 is CASSPTGGFFGANVLTF. The CDR3 nucleotides read TGCGCCAGCAGCCCGACAGGGGGCTTTTTTGGGGCCAACGTCCTGACTTTC.